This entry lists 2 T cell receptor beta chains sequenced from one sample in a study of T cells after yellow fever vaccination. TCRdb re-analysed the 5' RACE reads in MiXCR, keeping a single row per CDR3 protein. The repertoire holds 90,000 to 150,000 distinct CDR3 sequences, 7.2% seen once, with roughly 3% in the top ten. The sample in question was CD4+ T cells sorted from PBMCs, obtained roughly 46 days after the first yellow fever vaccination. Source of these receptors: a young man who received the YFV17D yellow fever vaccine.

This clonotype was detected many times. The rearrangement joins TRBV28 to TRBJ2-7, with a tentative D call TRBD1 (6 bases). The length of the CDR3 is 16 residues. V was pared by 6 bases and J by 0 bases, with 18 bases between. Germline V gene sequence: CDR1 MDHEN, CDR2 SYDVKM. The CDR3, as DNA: TGTGCCAGCAGCCAACGAGGGGGAACCAGCTCCTACGAGCAGTACGTC. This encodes CASSQRGGTSSYEQYV.

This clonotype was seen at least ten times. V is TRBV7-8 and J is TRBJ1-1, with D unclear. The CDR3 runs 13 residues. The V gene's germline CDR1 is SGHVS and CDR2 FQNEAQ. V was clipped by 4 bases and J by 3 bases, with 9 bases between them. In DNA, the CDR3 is TGTGCCAGCAGCTACCCACCGTACACTGAAGCTTTCTTT. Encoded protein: CASSYPPYTEAFF.